This TCR beta chain was identified during a study of blood T cells in healthy people across ages (dated by TCRdb to between 2015 and 2016). As for the study more broadly: In model experiments, template switching captured about one uniquely barcoded TCR beta cDNA molecule for every two T cells. To track age-related changes in TCR beta repertoire diversity, the study relied on deep sequencing normalized with unique cDNA molecular identifiers. Four age groups were formed from the donors: young (average approximately 15 years), middle-aged (approximately 40), aged (more than 55) and long-lived (more than 75). To avoid experimental bias, donors of different ages were randomly spread across the sequencing lanes. The study analyzed two additional independent replicas of 1 million unique cDNA reads from the same blood draw for two donors, one aged 18 to 30 and one aged 80 or older.

A distance of 10 bases separates the germline ends of V and J, which lose 3 bases and 8 bases respectively. Counted from cysteine to phenylalanine, this CDR3 has 13 amino acids. Just the 39-base CDR3 DNA is kept, in frame starting at base 1. Per the germline V gene, MNHNS is the CDR1 and SASEGT is the CDR2. The paper as a whole reports these results and caveats: Since profiling was done on bulk unsorted PBMCs, naive and antigen-experienced compartments could not be conclusively compared. Donor CMV infection status was unknown, potentially confounding age-related changes in expanded clonotypes. Observed TCR beta diversity correlated strongly with the percentage of naive T cells measured by flow cytometry. Compared with the aged group, more naive CD4+ T cells, fewer expanded clones and increased TCR diversity were shown by the long-lived group, suggesting age selection. Estimates of total diversity based on one million sequenced T cells were regarded as lower bounds and as underestimates. As age increased, observed TCR beta diversity per million T cells dropped in a roughly linear way, and a significant reduction was already evident by age 40.

About this clonotype: Its binding antigen is unknown. Base qualities are not at hand, and no much larger clone is one base apart.

Systemically healthy Caucasian individuals from Russia, 39 in total and aged about 6 to 90 years, were included as donors. Approximately 9.3 milliliters of peripheral blood were collected from each donor into EDTA-treated Vacutainer tubes. PBMCs were isolated by Ficoll-Paque density-gradient centrifugation, with at least 7 million obtained per sample. Total RNA, at least 5 micrograms per sample, was extracted from PBMCs with Trizol reagent. The percentages of naive CD45RAhigh/CD27high T cells were determined by flow cytometry on a PBMC aliquot from every donor. Receptor amplification or capture employed 5' RACE. A second PCR of about 6 to 12 cycles was run with a J-beta primer mix and a sample-barcoded 5' primer. A unique molecular identifier was introduced onto each TCR beta cDNA molecule by a template-switch 5' adaptor carrying 12 random nucleotides. Each sample yielded at least 3 million CDR3-containing paired-end reads. All of the RNA was converted into first-strand cDNA using the Mint cDNA synthesis kit, with a TRBC-specific oligonucleotide serving as the primer. Following uracil-DNA glycosylase treatment, all cDNA underwent a first 18-cycle PCR with the universal primers M1SS and BC2_uni_R. Concerning the study's data processing: Normalization of each sample was performed by random selection of 1 million high-quality reads, each carrying a distinct molecular identifier. Instead of being binned into consensus sequences, reads that shared molecular identifiers were thrown out. MiTCR, set to a Q25 quality threshold and the strictest error-elimination algorithm, was used for CDR3 identification, clonotype clustering and error correction. Lower-bound total TCR beta diversity was estimated with a nonparametric unseen species model using Euler transformation. In-frame beta chains were kept once TCRdb had trimmed the public reads at Q25 with fastp and called clones with MiXCR. When rows share a CDR3 protein, they turn into one entry using the most common DNA and genes. These V and J calls are TCRdb output, not the study's own analysis. Across this sample there are 1.5 million to 2 million distinct CDR3 sequences, with roughly two fifths seen only once. Approximately 22% of the sample comes from the top ten.

The sequence came from a human donor in good health. The sequencing sample was made of blood. Here the chain combines TRBV6-1 and TRBJ1-4; no confident D gene assignment can be made. The DNA sequence is TGTGCCAGCAGTGACCGACTGGGAGAAAAACTGTTTTTT. Translated, this gives CASSDRLGEKLFF.